These T cell receptor beta chains were read from a single sample in a study of graft-versus-host responses after intestinal transplantation. The antigens these receptors bind are not known. The table came from immunoSEQ multiplex PCR; TCRdb's copy has only in-frame clones and leaves some out. The sample lists about 89,000 clones, 91% occurring once. Specimen: unstimulated CD4+ T cells sorted from spleen or lymph node cells, collected before intestinal transplant. The receptor source for this set is a human donor who received an intestinal transplant. Both conserved end residues are part of each CDR3. A D gene is named only where the DNA matches it firmly. Clone size is given for some rows only: seen once, a few or many times, or a class if the clone is expanded.

v_call,clone_size,d_call,j_call,cdr3_nt,cdr3_aa
TRBV27,-,TRBD2,TRBJ2-1,TGTGCCAGCAGTTTCCGGACTAGCCCCTACAATGAGCAGTTCTTC,CASSFRTSPYNEQFF
TRBV21-1,-,-,TRBJ1-1,TGTGCCAGCAGCAAAGGTGGAAGGGGGTACACTGAAGCTTTCTTT,CASSKGGRGYTEAFF
TRBV10-3,-,-,TRBJ1-5,TGTGCCATCAGTACTAACAGGGAAGATCAGCCCCAGCATTTT,CAISTNREDQPQHF
TRBV5-6,-,-,TRBJ1-4,TGTGCCAGCAGCTTGGAGAGAACTAATGAAAAACTGTTTTTT,CASSLERTNEKLFF
TRBV2,-,TRBD1,TRBJ1-5,TGTGCCAGCAGGGGACAGGGGAATAATCAGCCCCAGCATTTT,CASRGQGNNQPQHF
TRBV9,-,TRBD2,TRBJ2-7,TGTGCCAGCAGCGCGCAGGGACTAGCAAGCTACGAGCAGTACTTC,CASSAQGLASYEQYF
TRBV5-1,-,TRBD1,TRBJ2-1,TGCGCCAGCAGAATCTCCGGGACAGGGGTAGAGCAGTTCTTC,CASRISGTGVEQFF
TRBV4-3,-,TRBD1,TRBJ1-6,TGCGCCAGCAGCCAATACCAGGACAGGTATAATTCACCCCTCCACTTT,CASSQYQDRYNSPLHF
TRBV9,-,TRBD2,TRBJ2-7,TGTGCCAGCAGTCCTGGGCGGGGGGGGAGAGAGCAGTACTTC,CASSPGRGGREQYF
TRBV4-1,once,-,TRBJ1-4,TGCGCCAGCAGCCAAGCACCCCTTGGGAGGGCGGAGGGTGAAAAACTGTTTTTT,CASSQAPLGRAEGEKLFF
TRBV7-9,-,TRBD2,TRBJ2-3,TGTGCCAGCAGCTTAGGCGGCGGAGCGGGGGGATCCACAGATACGCAGTATTTT,CASSLGGGAGGSTDTQYF
TRBV19,-,-,TRBJ2-2,TGTGCCGGATCTAGGACGGCGGGGACCGGGGAGCTGTTTTTT,CAGSRTAGTGELFF
TRBV29-1,-,-,TRBJ2-5,TGCAGCGTTGAAGATCCCCCCGGAGGGGAGACCCAGTACTTC,CSVEDPPGGETQYF
TRBV7-8,-,-,TRBJ2-3,TGTGCCAGCAGCCCCACGTCGAGCCGGGGCACAGATACGCAGTATTTT,CASSPTSSRGTDTQYF
TRBV6-1,-,TRBD2,TRBJ2-3,TGTGCCAGCAGTGGGACTAGCGGGGTTAGCACAGATACGCAGTATTTT,CASSGTSGVSTDTQYF
TRBV6-7,-,TRBD1,TRBJ1-2,TGTGCCAGCAGTTCAGGGGGGGGCTACACCTTC,CASSSGGGYTF
TRBV30,once,TRBD2,TRBJ2-5,TGTGCCTGGAGTGTACTGCGGGGGGCAGAGACCCAGTACTTC,CAWSVLRGAETQYF
TRBV7-2,-,-,TRBJ1-2,TGTGCCAGCAGCGTGGGCCAGGCATATGGCTACACCTTC,CASSVGQAYGYTF
TRBV5-1,-,TRBD2,TRBJ2-4,TGCGCCAGCAGCTTGGCGGCGGGGGGAATACAAAACATTCAGTACTTC,CASSLAAGGIQNIQYF
TRBV19,-,TRBD1,TRBJ2-3,TGTGCCAGTAGTATCACAGGGGGCCGTTGGTCGGATACGCAGTATTTT,CASSITGGRWSDTQYF
TRBV6-6,few,TRBD2,TRBJ2-3,TGTGCCAGTCGCGGGGGGGGACGTCGTCTGGATACGCAGTATTTT,CASRGGGRRLDTQYF